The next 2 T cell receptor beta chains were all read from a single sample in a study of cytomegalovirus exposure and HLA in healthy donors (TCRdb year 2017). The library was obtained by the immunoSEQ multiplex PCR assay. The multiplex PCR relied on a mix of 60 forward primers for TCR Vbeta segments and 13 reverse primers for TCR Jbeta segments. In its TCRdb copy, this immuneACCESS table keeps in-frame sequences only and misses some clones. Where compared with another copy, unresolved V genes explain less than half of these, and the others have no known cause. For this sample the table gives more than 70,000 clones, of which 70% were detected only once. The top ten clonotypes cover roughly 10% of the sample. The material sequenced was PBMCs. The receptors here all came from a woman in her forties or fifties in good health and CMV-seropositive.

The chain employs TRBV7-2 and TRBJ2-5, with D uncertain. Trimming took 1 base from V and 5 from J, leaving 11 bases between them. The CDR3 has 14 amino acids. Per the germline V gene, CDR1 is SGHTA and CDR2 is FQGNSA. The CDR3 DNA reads TGTGCCAGCAGCTTAGATCCCGGGTGGGAGACCCAGTACTTC. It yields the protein CASSLDPGWETQYF.

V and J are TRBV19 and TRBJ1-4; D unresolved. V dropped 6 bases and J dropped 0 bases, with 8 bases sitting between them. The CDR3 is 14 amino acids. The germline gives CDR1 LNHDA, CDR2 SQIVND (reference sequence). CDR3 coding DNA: TGTGCCAGTAGGACATTGGCAACTAATGAAAAACTGTTTTTT. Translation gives CASRTLATNEKLFF.